One and the same sample provided the 24 T cell receptor beta chains below, sequenced in a study of vaccination effects on CD4 cells after COVID-19. Their antigens remain unidentified. Using viral peptide pools, the ViraFEST assay grew out antigen-specific CD4+ T cells prior to sequencing. When more than 9 days of culture had elapsed, CD4+ T cells were isolated. Having tested negative for nucleocapsid antibodies, the vaccine recipients showed no prior SARS-CoV-2 infection. The data were produced by immunoSEQ multiplex PCR, yet TCRdb's version contains in-frame clones alone and is incomplete. Counted here are 25,000 or so clones, roughly 73% occurring once; the ten biggest clones make up about 5.3%. This specimen was CD4+ T cells from PBMCs cultured with SARS-CoV-2 spike peptides, taken before COVID-19 vaccination. The source is a human donor who received a COVID-19 vaccine.

In this sample, this clone turned up a few times. The V and J genes are TRBV19 and TRBJ2-1, with D tentatively TRBD1 or TRBD2 (5 bases each). V was shortened by 6 bases and J by 7 bases, with 10 bases between the two germline ends. Germline V gene data show CDR1 as LNHDA and CDR2 as SQIVND (reference sequence). This CDR3 comprises 12 residues. CDR3 sequence (DNA): TGTGCCAGTAGACAGTGGGGGAATGAGCAGTTCTTC. This gives the protein CASRQWGNEQFF. The entire variable domain, with the rest obtained from reference TRBV19 and TRBJ2-1, is as follows: DGGITQSPKYLFRKEGQNVTLSCEQNLNHDAMYWYRQDPGQGLRLIYYSQIVNDFQKGDIAEGYSVSREKKESFPLTVTSAQKNPTAFYLCASRQWGNEQFFGPGTRLTVL.

V is TRBV3-1 (or the pseudogene TRBV3-2) and J is TRBJ1-6; 9 positions agree with TRBD1. With 1 base clipped from V and 6 bases from J, the junction kept 4 bases outside the gene matches. CDR1 and CDR2 (germline): LGHDT, YNNKEL (reference sequence). The CDR3 sequence is 16 residues long. Here the CDR3 reads CASSQAGTGSNSPLHF. CDR3 DNA: TGTGCCAGCAGCCAAGCGGGGACAGGGAGTAATTCACCCCTCCACTTT.

This clone came up a few times. The chain links TRBV30 to TRBJ1-3, with D possibly being TRBD1 (5 bases). V lost 4 bases to trimming and J lost 4 bases, with 20 bases between them. The germline gives CDR1 GTSNPN, CDR2 SVGIG (reference sequence). The CDR3 spans 16 residues. The CDR3 here is CAWKPPGAYSGNTIYF. The CDR3 bases are TGTGCCTGGAAACCGCCCGGGGCTTACTCCGGAAACACCATATATTTT.

V usage is TRBV6-5 and J usage is TRBJ1-3, with 7 nucleotides matching TRBD1. The CDR3 spans 16 residues. V lost 0 bases, J lost 2 bases, and 4 bases stayed unmatched. The germline gives CDR1 MNHEY, CDR2 SVGAGI. The CDR3 reads CASSYSYQGAGNTIYF. In DNA, the CDR3 is TGTGCCAGCAGTTACTCGTACCAGGGGGCTGGAAACACCATATATTTT.

The J gene is TRBJ2-7, the V gene TRBV7-2, with a weak D call TRBD1 (5 bases). V was shortened by 0 bases and J by 4 bases, with 7 bases between the two germline ends. CDR3 size: 13 residues. Germline values: CDR1 SGHTA, CDR2 FQGNSA. For the CDR3, the DNA is TGTGCCAGCAGCTTAGCCCGACAGTACGAGCAGTACTTC. This gives the protein CASSLARQYEQYF.

The CDR3 DNA reads as TGTGCCAGTATCCGGGACAGGGGAAGGACTGAAGCTTTCTTT. This sequence encodes CASIRDRGRTEAFF. V is TRBV19 and J is TRBJ1-1; 10 nucleotides match TRBD1. V lost 7 bases, J lost 5 bases, and 7 bases stayed unmatched. Germline V gives CDR1 LNHDA, CDR2 SQIVND (reference sequence). CDR3 length: 14 amino acids.

This clone was seen a handful of times. This chain joins TRBV10-3 and TRBJ2-1; TRBD1 aligns across 9 bases. The CDR3 runs to 16 residues. V was clipped by 6 bases and J by 0 bases; unmatched bases: 6. Germline assignment: CDR1 ENHRY and CDR2 SYGVKD. CDR3 bases: TGTGCCATCAGGGGAGGACAGGGGTTCTCCTACAATGAGCAGTTCTTC. Translating gives CAIRGGQGFSYNEQFF.

The chain carries TRBV10-3 and TRBJ1-4, with TRBD1 matching 7 bases. The CDR3 is 15 amino acids. The V gene end was trimmed by 8 bases and the J gene end by 7 bases; junction bases not matched to a gene: 13. Germline V gene lookup returns CDR1 ENHRY and CDR2 SYGVKD. Written as DNA, the CDR3 is TGTGCCATCTCGTCTCCTGGGGACAGTTCTGAAAAACTGTTTTTT. This translates into CAISSPGDSSEKLFF.

This clone occurred a few times. The chain combines TRBV3-1 (or the pseudogene TRBV3-2) with TRBJ1-2, with D unclear. Per germline, CDR1 LGHDT and CDR2 YNNKEL (reference sequence). There are 14 residues in the CDR3. The V end lost 2 bases, the J end lost 8 bases, and 15 bases lay between the germline ends. The CDR3 is CASSQTGPTGGYTF. In nucleotides, the CDR3 is TGTGCCAGCAGCCAAACCGGGCCAACGGGCGGCTACACCTTC.

The chain employs TRBV6-1 and TRBJ1-2; unclear D gene. This CDR3 comprises 14 residues. The germline gives CDR1 MNHNS, CDR2 SASEGT. The V gene lost 2 bases and the J gene lost 3 bases, with 10 bases spanning the gap. The CDR3 here is CASSESQSDYGYTF. The DNA for the CDR3 is TGTGCCAGCAGTGAATCCCAAAGTGACTATGGCTACACCTTC.

This clone was picked up a small number of times. This rearrangement joins TRBV5-1 to TRBJ1-5, with D hard to call. The CDR3 length is 14 residues. The V gene lost 1 base and the J gene lost 4 bases, with 9 bases spanning the gap. Germline lookup yields CDR1 SGHRS and CDR2 YFSETQ. The CDR3 spells CASSLTPHNQPQHF. The CDR3 nucleotides read TGCGCCAGCAGCTTGACACCGCATAATCAGCCCCAGCATTTT.

The CDR3 is CASSPPGTGPEQFF. The CDR3 nucleotides are TGTGCCAGCAGTCCTCCCGGGACAGGGCCTGAGCAGTTCTTC. V gene TRBV27 combines with J gene TRBJ2-1, with 9 bases matching TRBD1. The CDR3 sequence is 14 residues long. Germline CDR1 reads MNHEY; CDR2 reads SMNVEV (reference sequence). Germline trimming cut 5 bases from V and 9 bases from J; bases unmatched to any gene: 8.

The genes are TRBV10-1 and TRBJ1-6; D not certain. CDR1 and CDR2 (germline): WNHNN, SYGVQD (reference sequence). V lost 3 bases to trimming and J lost 10 bases, with 13 bases between them. The CDR3 totals 14 residues. Here the CDR3 reads CASSDKWPASPLHF. The CDR3 DNA reads as TGCGCCAGCAGTGATAAGTGGCCCGCCTCACCCCTCCACTTT.

The V and J genes are TRBV5-1 and TRBJ2-2, with a tentative D call TRBD2 (5 bases). The CDR3 runs 14 residues. Germline CDR1 reads SGHRS; CDR2 reads YFSETQ. V shed 2 bases and J shed 6 bases, with 11 bases lying between them. CDR3 in DNA: TGCGCCAGCAGCTTTCAGGCGGAGGCCGGGGAGCTGTTTTTT. It translates to CASSFQAEAGELFF.

Remarks on this clone: An end of the junction differs from the germline gene, which may be a read error. This sequence joins TRBV7-2 and TRBJ2-5; 9 bases fit TRBD2. The germline CDR1 and CDR2 sequences are SGHTA and FQGNSA. CDR3 length: 15 amino acids. CDR3 DNA sequence: TGTGCCAGCATCTTACTAATAGCGGGAGCAGAGACCCAGTACTTC. This codes for CASILLIAGAETQYF.

This clone appeared a few times. The CDR3 loop is CASEGQGGAFF. The CDR3 nucleotides read TGTGCCAGCGAAGGACAGGGTGGTGCTTTCTTT. J is TRBJ1-1 and V is TRBV6-5; TRBD1 matches 8 bases. CDR3 size: 11 residues. The V gene's germline CDR1 is MNHEY and CDR2 SVGAGI. V shed 8 bases and J 11 bases; nucleotides not matched to a gene: 7.

This clone has more than one count but fewer than ten. The V gene is TRBV11-2, the J gene TRBJ1-2, with TRBD1 identical over 7 bases. The V segment lost 2 bases and the J segment 5 bases; nucleotides outside the gene matches: 8. This CDR3 region has 15 residues. CDR1 and CDR2 from the germline V gene are SGHAT and FQNNGV. The CDR3: CASSLLRGRGYGYTF. CDR3 nucleotides: TGTGCCAGCAGCTTACTCAGGGGCAGGGGGTATGGCTACACCTTC.

The J gene is TRBJ1-1, the V gene TRBV29-1; D uncertain. Trimming cost V 1 base and J 1 base, with 13 bases left between them. This CDR3 has 15 amino acids. Germline CDR1 reads SQVTM; CDR2 reads ANQGSEA. CDR3 residues: CSVEVSGISNTEAFF. For the CDR3, the DNA is TGCAGCGTTGAAGTGTCGGGGATCTCGAACACTGAAGCTTTCTTT.

This chain connects TRBV5-6 to TRBJ2-5; 9 bases map to TRBD2. V lost 2 bases, J lost 6 bases, and 14 bases stayed unmatched. Germline CDR1 reads SGHDT; CDR2 reads YYEEEE. CDR3 length: 17 residues. CDR3 nucleotide sequence: TGTGCCAGCAGCTTCCCCAAGGTTGCGGGGGGGGGTAAGACCCAGTACTTC. Translation: CASSFPKVAGGGKTQYF. The variable domain in full, completed from reference TRBV5-6 and TRBJ2-5, reads DAGVTQSPTHLIKTRGQQVTLRCSPKSGHDTVSWYQQALGQGPQFIFQYYEEEERQRGNFPDRFSGHQFPNYSSELNVNALLLGDSALYLCASSFPKVAGGGKTQYFGPGTRLLVL.

The rearrangement uses TRBV2 and TRBJ1-2; D is unresolved. This CDR3 contains 12 residues. CDR1 and CDR2 from the germline V gene are SNHLY and FYNNEI. V lost 5 bases and J 6 bases, leaving 10 bases between the germline ends. The CDR3 coding sequence is TGTGCCAGCAGTTTCCAAGGGAATGGCTACACCTTC. Translation gives CASSFQGNGYTF.

The chain joins TRBV10-2 to TRBJ2-7; tentatively, D is TRBD2 (5 bases). CDR1 is WSHSY and CDR2 is SAAADI in the germline V gene. V was clipped by 4 bases and J by 9 bases, with 16 bases between them. This CDR3 has 13 residues. Here the CDR3 reads CASSGSGSAGQYF. CDR3 coding DNA: TGCGCCAGCAGTGGCTCGGGGAGCGCCGGGCAGTACTTC.

The rearrangement links TRBV19 to TRBJ2-3; tentative D call: TRBD1 (6 bases). The CDR3 has 16 residues. Trimming pared 4 bases from V and 6 bases from J, leaving 20 bases between. Germline CDR1 LNHDA, CDR2 SQIVND (reference sequence). The CDR3 loop reads CASSTGLGAGVDTQYF. The CDR3 coding sequence is TGTGCCAGTAGTACCGGGTTGGGGGCCGGGGTGGATACGCAGTATTTT.

CDR3 in DNA: TGTGCCAGCAGTGGTTTCAATCAGCCCCAGCATTTT. This encodes CASSGFNQPQHF. The chain is built from TRBV25-1 and TRBJ1-5; D unresolved. This CDR3 has 12 amino acids. V dropped 4 bases and J dropped 3 bases, with 4 bases sitting between them. In germline, CDR1 is MGHDK, CDR2 SYGVNS.

This clone was picked up one time. The V gene is TRBV7-9, the J gene TRBJ2-3; D gene unclear. The germline gives CDR1 SEHNR, CDR2 FQNEAQ (reference sequence). V was cut by 3 bases and J by 1 base, with 14 bases left in between. The CDR3 is 16 amino acids. CDR3 sequence reads: CASSLSQGVGTDTQYF. Here the CDR3 DNA reads TGTGCCAGCAGCTTGAGCCAAGGTGTGGGCACAGATACGCAGTATTTT. Together with reference TRBV7-9 and TRBJ2-3, the CDR3 gives the full variable domain: DTGVSQNPRHKITKRGQNVTFRCDPISEHNRLYWYRQTLGQGPEFLTYFQNEAQLEKSRLLSDRFSAERPKGSFSTLEIQRTEQGDSAMYLCASSLSQGVGTDTQYFGPGTRLTVL.